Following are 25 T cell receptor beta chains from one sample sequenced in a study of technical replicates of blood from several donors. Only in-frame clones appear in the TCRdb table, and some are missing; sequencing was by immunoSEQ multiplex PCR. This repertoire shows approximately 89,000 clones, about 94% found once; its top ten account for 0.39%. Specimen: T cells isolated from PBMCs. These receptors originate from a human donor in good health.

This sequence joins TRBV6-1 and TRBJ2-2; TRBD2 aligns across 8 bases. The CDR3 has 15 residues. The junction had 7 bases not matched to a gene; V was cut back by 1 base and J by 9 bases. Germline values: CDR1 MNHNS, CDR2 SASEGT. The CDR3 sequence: CASSEGREVGRELFF. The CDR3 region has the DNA TGTGCCAGCAGTGAAGGGCGGGAGGTGGGCCGGGAGCTGTTTTTT.

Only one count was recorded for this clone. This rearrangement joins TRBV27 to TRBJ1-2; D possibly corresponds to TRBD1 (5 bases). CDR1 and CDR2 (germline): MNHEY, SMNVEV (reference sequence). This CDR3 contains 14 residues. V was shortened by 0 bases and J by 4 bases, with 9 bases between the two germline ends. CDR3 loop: CASSLSGGGYGYTF. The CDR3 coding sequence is TGTGCCAGCAGTTTATCTGGGGGGGGCTATGGCTACACCTTC.

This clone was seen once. The CDR3 region is CASRSYFNEQFF. CDR3 bases: TGTGCCAGCAGGTCCTACTTCAATGAGCAGTTCTTC. The chain is built from TRBV5-4 and TRBJ2-1, with unresolved D. The CDR3 extends over 12 amino acids. Germline CDR1 and CDR2: SGHNT and YYREEE (reference sequence). The V and J ends lost 5 bases and 6 bases respectively, with 9 bases between them.

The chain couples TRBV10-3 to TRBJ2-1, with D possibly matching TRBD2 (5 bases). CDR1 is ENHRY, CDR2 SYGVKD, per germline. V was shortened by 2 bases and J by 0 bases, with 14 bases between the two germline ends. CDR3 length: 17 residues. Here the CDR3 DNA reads TGTGCCATCAGTGAGCGAAATAGCGCGGGCTCCTACAATGAGCAGTTCTTC. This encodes CAISERNSAGSYNEQFF.

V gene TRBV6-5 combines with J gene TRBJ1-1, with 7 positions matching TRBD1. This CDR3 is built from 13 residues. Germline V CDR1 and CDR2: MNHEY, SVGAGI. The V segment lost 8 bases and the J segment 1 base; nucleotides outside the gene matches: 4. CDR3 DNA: TGTGCCAGCGAGGGACAGACGAACACTGAAGCTTTCTTT. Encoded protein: CASEGQTNTEAFF.

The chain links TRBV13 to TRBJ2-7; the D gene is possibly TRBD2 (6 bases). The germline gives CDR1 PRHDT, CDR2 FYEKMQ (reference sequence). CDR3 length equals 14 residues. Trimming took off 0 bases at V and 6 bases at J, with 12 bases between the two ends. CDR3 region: CASSLGAGPPEQYF. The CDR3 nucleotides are TGTGCCAGCAGCTTAGGCGCGGGGCCTCCCGAGCAGTACTTC.

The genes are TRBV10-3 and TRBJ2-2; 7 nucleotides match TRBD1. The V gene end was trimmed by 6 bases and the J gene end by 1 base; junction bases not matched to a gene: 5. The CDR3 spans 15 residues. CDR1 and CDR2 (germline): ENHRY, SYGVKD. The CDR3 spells CAIRPGTENTGELFF. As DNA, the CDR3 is TGTGCCATCAGACCCGGGACAGAGAACACCGGGGAGCTGTTTTTT.

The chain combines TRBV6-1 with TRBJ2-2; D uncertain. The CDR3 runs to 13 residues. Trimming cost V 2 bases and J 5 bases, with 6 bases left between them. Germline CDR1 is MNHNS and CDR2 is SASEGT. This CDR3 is CASSESTTGELFF. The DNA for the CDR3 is TGTGCCAGCAGTGAATCTACGACCGGGGAGCTGTTTTTT.

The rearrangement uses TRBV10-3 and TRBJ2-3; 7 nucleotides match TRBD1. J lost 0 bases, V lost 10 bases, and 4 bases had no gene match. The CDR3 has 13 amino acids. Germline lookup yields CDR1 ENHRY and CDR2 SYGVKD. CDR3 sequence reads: CATLGQSTDTQYF. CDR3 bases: TGTGCCACCTTGGGACAGAGCACAGATACGCAGTATTTT.

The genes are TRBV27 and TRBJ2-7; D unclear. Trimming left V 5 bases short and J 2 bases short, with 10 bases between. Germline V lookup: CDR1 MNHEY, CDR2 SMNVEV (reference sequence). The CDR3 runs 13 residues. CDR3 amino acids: CASSLPETYEQYF. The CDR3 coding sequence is TGTGCCAGCAGTCTTCCAGAAACCTACGAGCAGTACTTC.

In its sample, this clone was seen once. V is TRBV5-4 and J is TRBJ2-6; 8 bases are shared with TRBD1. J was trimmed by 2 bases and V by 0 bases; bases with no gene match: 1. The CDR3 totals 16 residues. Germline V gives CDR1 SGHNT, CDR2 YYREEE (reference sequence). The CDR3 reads CASSLAGGAGANVLTF. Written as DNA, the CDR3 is TGTGCCAGCAGCTTGGCAGGGGGCGCTGGGGCCAACGTCCTGACTTTC.

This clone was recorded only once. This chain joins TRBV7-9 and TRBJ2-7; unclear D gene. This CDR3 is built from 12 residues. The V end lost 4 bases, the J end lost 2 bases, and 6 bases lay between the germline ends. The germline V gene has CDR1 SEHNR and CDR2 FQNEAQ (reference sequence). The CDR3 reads CASSSQPYEQYF. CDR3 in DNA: TGTGCCAGCAGCTCACAGCCCTACGAGCAGTACTTC.

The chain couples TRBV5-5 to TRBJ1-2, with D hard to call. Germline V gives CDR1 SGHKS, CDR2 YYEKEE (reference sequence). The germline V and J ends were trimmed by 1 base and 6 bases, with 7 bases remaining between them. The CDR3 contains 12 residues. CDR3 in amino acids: CASSLSTHGYTF. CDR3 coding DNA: TGTGCCAGCAGCTTGTCTACTCATGGCTACACCTTC.

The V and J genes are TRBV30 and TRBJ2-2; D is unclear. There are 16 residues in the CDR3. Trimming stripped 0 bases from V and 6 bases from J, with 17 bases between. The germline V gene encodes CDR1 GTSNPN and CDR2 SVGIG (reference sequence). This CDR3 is CAWSVRSGLAAGELFF. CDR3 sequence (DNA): TGTGCCTGGAGTGTAAGGTCGGGTCTGGCAGCCGGGGAGCTGTTTTTT.

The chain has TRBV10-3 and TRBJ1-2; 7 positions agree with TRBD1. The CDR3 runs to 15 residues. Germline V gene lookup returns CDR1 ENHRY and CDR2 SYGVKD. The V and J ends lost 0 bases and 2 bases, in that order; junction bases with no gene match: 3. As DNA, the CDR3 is TGTGCCATCAGTGAGTCTTTGGGACAGAACTATGGCTACACCTTC. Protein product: CAISESLGQNYGYTF.

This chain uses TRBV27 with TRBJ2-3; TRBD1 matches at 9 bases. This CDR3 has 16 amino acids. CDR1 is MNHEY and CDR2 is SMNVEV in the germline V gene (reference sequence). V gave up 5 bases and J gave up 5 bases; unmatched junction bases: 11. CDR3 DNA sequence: TGTGCCAGCAGTCCGAGTGCCGGGGACAGGGTAGATACGCAGTATTTT. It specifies CASSPSAGDRVDTQYF.

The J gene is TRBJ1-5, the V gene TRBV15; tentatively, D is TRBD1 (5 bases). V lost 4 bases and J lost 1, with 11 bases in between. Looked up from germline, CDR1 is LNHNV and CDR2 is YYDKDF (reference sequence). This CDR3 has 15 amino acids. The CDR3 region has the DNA TGTGCCACCAGCAATGCGGGGGAAAGCAATCAGCCCCAGCATTTT. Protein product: CATSNAGESNQPQHF.

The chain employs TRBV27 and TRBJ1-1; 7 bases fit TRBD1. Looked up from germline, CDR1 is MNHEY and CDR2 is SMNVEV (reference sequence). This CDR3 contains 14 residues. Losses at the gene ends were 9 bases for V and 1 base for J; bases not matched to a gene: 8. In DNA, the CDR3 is TGTGCCAGTCGGATAGGGGGCCCGAACACTGAAGCTTTCTTT. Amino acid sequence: CASRIGGPNTEAFF.

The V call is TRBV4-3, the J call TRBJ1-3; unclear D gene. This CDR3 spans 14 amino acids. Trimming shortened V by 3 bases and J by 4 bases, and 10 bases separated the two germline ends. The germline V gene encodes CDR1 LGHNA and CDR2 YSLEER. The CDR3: CASSHLGEGNTIYF. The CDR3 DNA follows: TGCGCCAGCAGCCACTTGGGAGAAGGAAACACCATATATTTT.

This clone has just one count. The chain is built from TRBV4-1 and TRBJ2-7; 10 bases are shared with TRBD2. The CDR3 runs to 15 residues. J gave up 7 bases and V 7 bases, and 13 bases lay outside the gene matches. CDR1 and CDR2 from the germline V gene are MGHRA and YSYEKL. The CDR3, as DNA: TGCGCCAGCAAATTAGCGGGAGGTTCTCTCGATGAGCAGTACTTC. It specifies CASKLAGGSLDEQYF.

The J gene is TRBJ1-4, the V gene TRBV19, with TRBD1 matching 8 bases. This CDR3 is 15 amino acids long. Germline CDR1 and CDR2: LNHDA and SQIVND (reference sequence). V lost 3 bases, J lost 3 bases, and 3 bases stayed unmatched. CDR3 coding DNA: TGTGCCAGTAGTATGGGGACAGGATCTAATGAAAAACTGTTTTTT. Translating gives CASSMGTGSNEKLFF.

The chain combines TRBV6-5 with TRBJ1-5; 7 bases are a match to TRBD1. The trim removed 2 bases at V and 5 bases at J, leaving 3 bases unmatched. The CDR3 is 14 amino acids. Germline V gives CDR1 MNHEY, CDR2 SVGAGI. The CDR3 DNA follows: TGTGCCAGCAGTTACAACAGGGGCTATCAGCCCCAGCATTTT. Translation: CASSYNRGYQPQHF.

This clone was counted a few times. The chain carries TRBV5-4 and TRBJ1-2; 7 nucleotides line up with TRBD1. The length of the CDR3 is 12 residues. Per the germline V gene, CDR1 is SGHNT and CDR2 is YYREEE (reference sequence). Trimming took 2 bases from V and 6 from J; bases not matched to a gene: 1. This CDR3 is CASSFDRDGYTF. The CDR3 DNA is TGTGCCAGCAGCTTTGACAGGGATGGCTACACCTTC.

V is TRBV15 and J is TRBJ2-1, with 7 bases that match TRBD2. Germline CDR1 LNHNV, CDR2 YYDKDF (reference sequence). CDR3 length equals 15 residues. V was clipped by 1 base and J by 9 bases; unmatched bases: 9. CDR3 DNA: TGTGCCACCAGCAGAGTTGGCGGGAGAAGCGGTGAGCAGTTCTTC. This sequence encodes CATSRVGGRSGEQFF.

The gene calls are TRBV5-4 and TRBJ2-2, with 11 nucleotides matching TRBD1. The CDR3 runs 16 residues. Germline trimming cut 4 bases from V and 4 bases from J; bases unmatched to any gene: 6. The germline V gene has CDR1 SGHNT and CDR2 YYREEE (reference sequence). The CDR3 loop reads CASSIPGTGGTGELFF. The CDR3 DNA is TGTGCCAGCAGCATTCCCGGGACAGGGGGCACCGGGGAGCTGTTTTTT. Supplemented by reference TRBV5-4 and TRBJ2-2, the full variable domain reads ETGVTQSPTHLIKTRGQQVTLRCSSQSGHNTVSWYQQALGQGPQFIFQYYREEENGRGNFPPRFSGLQFPNYSSELNVNALELDDSALYLCASSIPGTGGTGELFFGEGSRLTVL.